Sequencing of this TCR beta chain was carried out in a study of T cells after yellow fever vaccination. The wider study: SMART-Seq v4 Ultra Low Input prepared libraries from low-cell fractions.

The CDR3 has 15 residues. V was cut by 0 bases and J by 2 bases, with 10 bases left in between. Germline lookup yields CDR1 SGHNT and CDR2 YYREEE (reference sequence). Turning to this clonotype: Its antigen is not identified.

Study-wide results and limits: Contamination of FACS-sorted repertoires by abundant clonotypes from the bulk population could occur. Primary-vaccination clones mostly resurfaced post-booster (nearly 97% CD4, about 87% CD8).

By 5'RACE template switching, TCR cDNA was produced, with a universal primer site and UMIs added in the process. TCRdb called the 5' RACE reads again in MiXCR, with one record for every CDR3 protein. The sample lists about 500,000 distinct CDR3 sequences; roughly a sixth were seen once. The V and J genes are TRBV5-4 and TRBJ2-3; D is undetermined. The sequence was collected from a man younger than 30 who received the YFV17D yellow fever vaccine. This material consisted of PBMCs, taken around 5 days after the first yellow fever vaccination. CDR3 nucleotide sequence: TGTGCCAGCAGCTTGGCACAGCCAAACACAGATACGCAGTATTTT. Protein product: CASSLAQPNTDTQYF.